The 17 T cell receptor beta chains below come from one sample, sequenced in a study of T-cell reconstitution after alpha-beta-depleted transplantation in children (dated by TCRdb to the mid-2010s). The library was built by means of PCR. The run used an Illumina HiSeq 2500. TCR library preparation used molecular barcoding, with unique molecular identifiers applied to normalize quantification of the TCRbeta repertoire. TCRdb ran its own pipeline on the public reads, namely fastp trimming at Q25 and MiXCR clone calling, and kept in-frame beta chains. Each record represents a unique CDR3 protein, reported with the most common genes and DNA among its rows. In all, the sample holds a few hundred thousand distinct CDR3 sequences, and roughly 43% of those were seen once. The top ten constitute under 30% of the sample. In the paper's terms, the treatment or condition label means: allogeneic hematopoietic cell transplantation with graft depleted of TCRalphabeta T cells and CD19 B cells.

The sample in question was PBMCs, obtained before TCRalphabeta/CD19-depleted stem cell transplant. The receptors were sampled from a girl aged 2-15 years with aplastic anemia, due to receive a stem cell transplant.

The chain links TRBV29-1 to TRBJ2-1; D ambiguous. CDR3 size: 12 residues. Germline V lookup: CDR1 SQVTM, CDR2 ANQGSEA. The CDR3 sequence: CSAWSSYNEQFF. In DNA, the CDR3 is TGCTCCGCCTGGAGCTCCTACAATGAGCAGTTCTTC.

The genes are TRBV5-6 and TRBJ2-7, with a possible D match to TRBD2 (5 bases). This CDR3 spans 17 amino acids. Trimming cost V 0 bases and J 4 bases, with 20 bases left between them. Per the germline V gene, CDR1 is SGHDT and CDR2 is YYEEEE. CDR3 coding DNA: TGTGCCAGCAGCTTGGAAAGCGGAAGCCGGGTTAGGTACGAGCAGTACTTC. The encoded protein is CASSLESGSRVRYEQYF.

This clonotype was counted between two and nine times. A read error may account for a junction end that differs from germline. The V and J genes are TRBV11-1 and TRBJ2-7; D possibly matches TRBD1 or TRBD2 (6 bases each). This CDR3 contains 18 residues. From germline, CDR1 is SGHAT and CDR2 FQDESV (reference sequence). CDR3 nucleotide sequence: TGTGCCAGCACCTTACTGTCCGGGGGCATCGGGATCTCCTACGAGCAGTACTTC. Amino acid sequence: CASTLLSGGIGISYEQYF.

This rearrangement joins TRBV12-3 or TRBV12-4 to TRBJ2-1, with D possibly being TRBD2 (6 bases). There are 14 residues in the CDR3. V dropped 2 bases and J dropped 5 bases, with 10 bases sitting between them. The CDR3 loop reads CASSLSSEHNEQFF. The CDR3 DNA is TGTGCCAGCAGTTTATCTAGCGAACACAATGAGCAGTTCTTC.

The rearrangement links TRBV30 to TRBJ1-1, with D perhaps matching TRBD1 (6 bases). This CDR3 region has 15 residues. Per germline, CDR1 GTSNPN and CDR2 SVGIG (reference sequence). Trimming pared 2 bases from V and 0 bases from J, leaving 13 bases between. The CDR3 loop reads CAWSLGGALNTEAFF. CDR3 DNA: TGTGCCTGGAGTTTAGGGGGGGCCTTGAACACTGAAGCTTTCTTT.

CDR3 loop: CSADSSGSYEQYF. The CDR3 region has the DNA TGCAGTGCTGACTCGAGTGGCTCCTACGAGCAGTACTTC. V gene TRBV20-1 combines with J gene TRBJ2-7, with D unclear. The germline V gene has CDR1 DFQATT and CDR2 SNEGSKA (reference sequence). CDR3 size: 13 residues. V gave up 5 bases and J gave up 0 bases, with 11 bases separating them.

Here the CDR3 DNA reads TGTGCCAGCAGCTCAGGCGGTCGGGCAGGGGGCTTAAACATTCAGTACTTC. It specifies CASSSGGRAGGLNIQYF. V is TRBV12-3 or TRBV12-4 and J is TRBJ2-4; the match to TRBD1 covers 8 bases. V trimming: 6 bases; J trimming: 6 bases; junction bases outside the gene matches: 16. The CDR3 is made up of 17 amino acids.

The gene calls are TRBV5-6 and TRBJ1-2; D is unresolved. V lost 0 bases, J lost 8 bases, and 11 bases lay in between. The CDR3 consists of 13 residues. In germline, CDR1 is SGHDT, CDR2 YYEEEE. CDR3 region: CASSLDRIRGYTF. The DNA of the CDR3 is TGTGCCAGCAGCTTGGACCGGATTAGAGGCTACACCTTC.

This chain links TRBV5-1 with TRBJ2-5; D perhaps matches TRBD2 (6 bases). The CDR3 spans 15 residues. V lost 4 bases and J lost 1, with 14 bases in between. Germline loops: CDR1 SGHRS, CDR2 YFSETQ. The CDR3 reads CASSPRGGAQETQYF. The DNA of the CDR3 is TGCGCCAGCAGCCCCCGAGGAGGGGCCCAAGAGACCCAGTACTTC.

The chain has TRBV29-1 and TRBJ1-1; the D gene is possibly TRBD1 (5 bases). V lost 0 bases, J lost 3 bases, and 11 bases lay in between. Germline lookup yields CDR1 SQVTM and CDR2 ANQGSEA. The CDR3 sequence is 14 residues long. The CDR3 bases are TGCAGCGTTGAAGATGCAGGGTATGACACTGAAGCTTTCTTT. Translating gives CSVEDAGYDTEAFF.

The chain employs TRBV11-2 and TRBJ2-7; 7 bases agree with TRBD2. V gave up 3 bases and J gave up 1 base; unmatched junction bases: 15. The CDR3 is 18 residues long. Germline V gives CDR1 SGHAT, CDR2 FQNNGV. Here the CDR3 reads CASSFYWASGEPSYEQYF. The CDR3 DNA reads TGTGCCAGCAGCTTTTATTGGGCTAGCGGTGAGCCTTCCTACGAGCAGTACTTC.

The V gene is TRBV5-1, the J gene TRBJ2-1; possibly TRBD2 for D (6 bases). Trimming removed 10 bases at V and 9 bases at J, with 20 bases between. CDR1 is SGHRS, CDR2 YFSETQ, per germline. The CDR3 covers 13 residues. The CDR3 sequence is CACLRSEGGEQFF. CDR3 in DNA: TGCGCCTGCCTCCGTTCGGAGGGCGGTGAGCAGTTCTTC.

This clonotype occurred many times. The chain has TRBV10-3 and TRBJ1-1; D ambiguous. V dropped 6 bases and J dropped 1 base, with 12 bases sitting between them. Looked up from germline, CDR1 is ENHRY and CDR2 is SYGVKD. The CDR3 is made up of 14 amino acids. CDR3 DNA sequence: TGTGCCATCAGGGAGGGTAATTCGAACACTGAAGCTTTCTTT. Its translation is CAIREGNSNTEAFF.

This clonotype was found once. The CDR3 is CASSLTDRGRNEQFF. The DNA of the CDR3 is TGTGCCAGCAGCCTAACGGACAGGGGGCGAAATGAGCAGTTCTTC. The chain links TRBV7-6 to TRBJ2-1, with 11 bases identical to TRBD1. The CDR3 has 15 residues. Germline CDR1 and CDR2: SGHVS and FNYEAQ. J gave up 7 bases and V 5 bases, and 7 bases lay outside the gene matches.

The chain's CDR3 is CASSVGLAGVGNEQFF. CDR3 nucleotides: TGTGCCAGCAGTGTGGGACTAGCGGGAGTTGGAAATGAGCAGTTCTTC. This chain joins TRBV6-1 and TRBJ2-1; 14 nucleotides agree with TRBD2. From germline, CDR1 is MNHNS and CDR2 SASEGT. This CDR3 has 16 residues. Losses at the gene ends were 4 bases for V and 7 bases for J; bases not matched to a gene: 6.

This chain joins TRBV7-8 and TRBJ2-4, with TRBD1 as a possible D gene (6 bases). The ends were cut back, 5 bases at V and 6 bases at J, with 17 bases in the middle. The germline gives CDR1 SGHVS, CDR2 FQNEAQ. The CDR3 consists of 15 residues. The CDR3 loop reads CASSIGAGVGNIQYF. The CDR3 nucleotides read TGTGCCAGCAGCATCGGTGCAGGGGTCGGAAACATTCAGTACTTC.

DNA for the CDR3: TGCAGTGCTACCCGGAGCCTTGGCGGGAGGGCAGATACGCAGTATTTT. Residues: CSATRSLGGRADTQYF. The chain is built from TRBV20-1 and TRBJ2-3; TRBD2 agrees at 9 bases. Germline trimming cut 4 bases from V and 4 bases from J; bases unmatched to any gene: 12. From germline, CDR1 is DFQATT and CDR2 SNEGSKA (reference sequence). This CDR3 has 16 amino acids.